These 22 T cell receptor beta chains originate from one sample sequenced in a study of vaccination effects on CD4 cells after COVID-19. Sequencing was performed with immunoSEQ multiplex PCR; in TCRdb, only in-frame clones are kept and a portion is missing. The data contain 47,000 or so clones, approximately 70% of them singletons. The authors isolated CD4+ T cells after ten to eleven days of culture. All study participants received two doses of BNT162b2 or mRNA-1273 vaccine. These receptors' targets are unknown. Here the sequenced sample was CD4+ T cells from PBMCs cultured without peptide, taken after COVID-19 vaccination. Receptors were obtained from a human donor who received a COVID-19 vaccine.

In its sample, this clone was seen once. The CDR3 is CASRASGGNYNEQFF. As DNA, the CDR3 is TGCGCCAGCAGGGCTAGCGGGGGTAATTACAATGAGCAGTTCTTC. The rearrangement uses TRBV5-1 and TRBJ2-1; 10 nucleotides agree with TRBD2. The ends lost 5 bases at V and 4 bases at J; junction bases unmatched: 6. Germline CDR1 and CDR2: SGHRS and YFSETQ. This CDR3 has 15 residues.

The rearrangement joins TRBV5-1 to TRBJ2-7; 8 bases are shared with TRBD1. V gave up 0 bases and J gave up 7 bases; unmatched junction bases: 9. From germline, CDR1 is SGHRS and CDR2 YFSETQ. This CDR3 comprises 15 residues. The DNA of the CDR3 is TGCGCCAGCAGCTTGGAGGGCCAGGGGGCTCTTGAGCAGTACTTC. This gives the protein CASSLEGQGALEQYF. The full variable domain, completed using reference TRBV5-1 and TRBJ2-7, is KAGVTQTPRYLIKTRGQQVTLSCSPISGHRSVSWYQQTPGQGLQFLFEYFSETQRNKGNFPGRFSGRQFSNSRSEMNVSTLELGDSALYLCASSLEGQGALEQYFGPGTRLTVT.

The V gene is TRBV5-6, the J gene TRBJ2-2; 11 bases match TRBD2. Germline V gene lookup returns CDR1 SGHDT and CDR2 YYEEEE. The CDR3 loop spans 15 amino acids. Trimming cost V 3 bases and J 8 bases; bases outside gene matches: 6. CDR3 bases: TGTGCCAGCAGCTGGCGGACTAGCGGGCTTGGGGAGCTGTTTTTT. It codes for CASSWRTSGLGELFF.

This sequence joins TRBV18 and TRBJ2-7, with a tentative D call TRBD2 (7 bases). This CDR3 is built from 16 residues. From germline, CDR1 is KGHSH and CDR2 LQKENI. Trimming shortened V by 6 bases and J by 3 bases, and 21 bases separated the two germline ends. The CDR3 protein is CASSPRGGDKYYEQYF. The CDR3 region has the DNA TGTGCCAGCTCCCCTAGGGGGGGGGACAAGTACTACGAGCAGTACTTC.

This chain uses TRBV3-1 (or the pseudogene TRBV3-2) with TRBJ2-3; TRBD2 aligns across 10 bases. The CDR3 spans 16 residues. With 4 bases clipped from V and 4 bases from J, the junction kept 8 bases outside the gene matches. CDR1 is LGHDT, CDR2 YNNKEL, per germline (reference sequence). DNA for the CDR3: TGTGCCAGCAGCCTCCCACCTAGCGGGGGTCCAGATACGCAGTATTTT. It is translated as CASSLPPSGGPDTQYF.

The chain joins TRBV4-2 to TRBJ2-7, with 10 nucleotides matching TRBD1. Germline values: CDR1 LGHNA, CDR2 YNFKEQ. CDR3 size: 17 residues. V lost 4 bases and J lost 0; bases outside the gene matches: 9. The CDR3 loop reads CASSPGDRGRSSYEQYF. In DNA form, the CDR3 reads TGTGCCAGCAGCCCTGGGGACAGGGGCCGGAGCTCCTACGAGCAGTACTTC.

The chain employs TRBV3-1 (or the pseudogene TRBV3-2) and TRBJ2-1, with 7 bases that match TRBD2. This CDR3 spans 14 amino acids. The germline V gene has CDR1 LGHDT and CDR2 YNNKEL (reference sequence). V lost 4 bases to trimming and J lost 4 bases; unmatched junction nucleotides: 4. CDR3 nucleotide sequence: TGTGCCAGCAGCCCGACAGCGGGATACAATGAGCAGTTCTTC. Residues: CASSPTAGYNEQFF.

The rearrangement joins TRBV18 to TRBJ2-3; TRBD2 aligns across 11 bases. The CDR3 runs 15 residues. Germline loops: CDR1 KGHSH, CDR2 LQKENI. J lost 3 bases, V lost 2 bases, and 1 base had no gene match. As DNA, the CDR3 is TGTGCCAGCTCACCAGGGACTAGCGGAACAGATACGCAGTATTTT. Protein product: CASSPGTSGTDTQYF.

The chain recombines TRBV3-1 (or the pseudogene TRBV3-2) with TRBJ1-5; D is uncertain. This CDR3 region has 15 residues. Germline values: CDR1 LGHDT, CDR2 YNNKEL (reference sequence). Trimming shortened V by 0 bases and J by 6 bases, and 12 bases separated the two germline ends. This CDR3 is CASSQDSRGIQPQHF. Written as DNA, the CDR3 is TGTGCCAGCAGCCAAGATTCGCGAGGGATTCAGCCCCAGCATTTT.

The J gene is TRBJ1-5, the V gene TRBV2, with no clear D. Germline V gives CDR1 SNHLY, CDR2 FYNNEI. Trimming shortened V by 0 bases and J by 1 base, and 16 bases separated the two germline ends. The CDR3 runs 18 residues. CDR3 DNA: TGTGCCAGCAGTGAAGCCGGATTTTTGGCGGTAAGCAATCAGCCCCAGCATTTT. Protein sequence: CASSEAGFLAVSNQPQHF.

The CDR3 loop is CASSIRHNSPLHF. DNA of the CDR3: TGTGCCAGTAGTATCCGCCATAATTCACCCCTCCACTTT. This chain links TRBV19 with TRBJ1-6; D is ambiguous. CDR1 is LNHDA and CDR2 is SQIVND in the germline V gene (reference sequence). There are 13 residues in the CDR3. Trimming took off 3 bases at V and 5 bases at J, with 5 bases between the two ends.

The J gene is TRBJ1-5, the V gene TRBV18, with unresolved D. This CDR3 has 14 residues. Trimming cost V 0 bases and J 0 bases, with 3 bases left between them. Germline V gene data show CDR1 as KGHSH and CDR2 as LQKENI. In nucleotides, the CDR3 is TGTGCCAGCTCACCACCGTATAGCAATCAGCCCCAGCATTTT. Protein sequence: CASSPPYSNQPQHF. The full variable domain, in which reference TRBV18 and TRBJ1-5 provide the parts outside the CDR3, is NAGVMQNPRHLVRRRGQEARLRCSPMKGHSHVYWYRQLPEEGLKFMVYLQKENIIDESGMPKERFSAEFPKEGPSILRIQQVVRGDSAAYFCASSPPYSNQPQHFGDGTRLSIL.

V is TRBV21-1 and J is TRBJ2-7; the D call TRBD1 from the table was never checked on the DNA. TRBV21-1 is a documented pseudogene. CDR3 length equals 14 residues. The CDR3, as DNA: TGTGCCAGCAGAAGGACAGGGAGTTATCACGAGCAGTACTTC. Its translation: CASRRTGSYHEQYF.

This clone appeared once. This chain connects TRBV7-6 to TRBJ1-1; no reliable D call. CDR1 and CDR2 from the germline V gene are SGHVS and FNYEAQ. Trimming took off 1 base at V and 1 base at J, with 4 bases between the two ends. The CDR3 is 13 residues long. The CDR3 region is CASSLEENTEAFF. CDR3 DNA: TGTGCCAGCAGCTTAGAAGAGAACACTGAAGCTTTCTTT. Filled out from reference TRBV7-6 and TRBJ1-1, the complete variable domain reads GAGVSQSPRYKVTKRGQDVALRCDPISGHVSLYWYRQALGQGPEFLTYFNYEAQQDKSGLPNDRFSAERPEGSISTLTIQRTEQRDSAMYRCASSLEENTEAFFGQGTRLTVV.

The gene calls are TRBV6-5 and TRBJ1-5, with a weak D call TRBD1 (5 bases). Germline V gene sequence: CDR1 MNHEY, CDR2 SVGAGI. V shed 1 base and J shed 1 base, with 11 bases lying between them. The CDR3 has 16 residues. CDR3: CASSYYPQGSNQPQHF. The CDR3, as DNA: TGTGCCAGCAGTTACTACCCCCAGGGCAGCAATCAGCCCCAGCATTTT.

This chain connects TRBV7-9 to TRBJ2-1; 13 nucleotides align to TRBD2. After removal of 1 base from V and 8 bases from J, the junction contained 5 bases not matched to a gene. Germline V gene sequence: CDR1 SEHNR, CDR2 FQNEAQ (reference sequence). This CDR3 comprises 16 residues. In DNA form, the CDR3 reads TGTGCCAGCAGCTTAGGGACTAGCGGGAGTGCCGATGAGCAGTTCTTC. This sequence encodes CASSLGTSGSADEQFF.

A few counts support this clone. This rearrangement joins TRBV11-2 to TRBJ2-5, with D unresolved. There are 11 residues in the CDR3. The germline V gene has CDR1 SGHAT and CDR2 FQNNGV. The ends were cut back, 5 bases at V and 7 bases at J, with 8 bases in the middle. The CDR3, as DNA: TGTGCCAGCAGCCCAGGAGTGACCCAGTACTTC. Encoded protein: CASSPGVTQYF. The full variable domain, its missing parts supplied by reference TRBV11-2 and TRBJ2-5, is EAGVAQSPRYKIIEKRQSVAFWCNPISGHATLYWYQQILGQGPKLLIQFQNNGVVDDSQLPKDRFSAERLKGVDSTLKIQPAKLEDSAVYLCASSPGVTQYFGPGTRLLVL.

The chain employs TRBV11-2 and TRBJ1-5; D is perhaps TRBD1 (6 bases). The CDR3 spans 14 residues. Trimming took off 2 bases at V and 6 bases at J, with 11 bases between the two ends. The germline gives CDR1 SGHAT, CDR2 FQNNGV. Written as DNA, the CDR3 is TGTGCCAGCAGCTTACAGGAGGGGGGTCAGCCCCAGCATTTT. This sequence encodes CASSLQEGGQPQHF. Supplemented by reference TRBV11-2 and TRBJ1-5, the full variable domain reads EAGVAQSPRYKIIEKRQSVAFWCNPISGHATLYWYQQILGQGPKLLIQFQNNGVVDDSQLPKDRFSAERLKGVDSTLKIQPAKLEDSAVYLCASSLQEGGQPQHFGDGTRLSIL.

The V call is TRBV5-1, the J call TRBJ2-1, with 7 bases aligning to TRBD2. Germline V gene sequence: CDR1 SGHRS, CDR2 YFSETQ. Trimming cost V 7 bases and J 6 bases; bases outside gene matches: 13. The CDR3 extends over 15 amino acids. Here the CDR3 reads CASRAGDTYGNEQFF. As DNA, the CDR3 is TGCGCCAGCCGCGCGGGAGATACCTACGGCAATGAGCAGTTCTTC.

J is TRBJ1-1 and V is TRBV21-1; the tabulated D call, TRBD1, remains unverified against the DNA. TRBV21-1 is a recognized pseudogene. The CDR3 consists of 14 residues. The chain's CDR3 is CASSNRDSNTEAFF. The DNA for the CDR3 is TGTGCCAGCAGCAACCGGGACAGCAACACTGAAGCTTTCTTT.

A few counts support this clone. This chain links TRBV30 with TRBJ1-6; TRBD1 is a possible D gene (5 bases). The CDR3 contains 15 residues. CDR1 is GTSNPN and CDR2 is SVGIG in the germline V gene (reference sequence). Trimming left V 7 bases short and J 0 bases short, with 13 bases between. The CDR3, as DNA: TGTGCCTCGCGGTCGGGGGTCTCCTATAATTCACCCCTCCACTTT. Translating gives CASRSGVSYNSPLHF. Variable domain in full (rest from reference TRBV30 and TRBJ1-6): SQTIHQWPATLVQPVGSPLSLECTVEGTSNPNLYWYRQAAGRGLQLLFYSVGIGQISSEVPQNLSASRPQDRQFILSSKKLLLSDSGFYLCASRSGVSYNSPLHFGNGTRLTVT.

Worth noting for this clone: Within the sample, other DNA sequences also encode this same CDR3. The rearrangement uses TRBV5-1 and TRBJ2-3; D is ambiguous. The V gene lost 0 bases and the J gene lost 1 base, with 3 bases spanning the gap. The CDR3 covers 13 residues. Germline CDR1 reads SGHRS; CDR2 reads YFSETQ. CDR3 loop: CASSLAGTDTQYF. CDR3 DNA: TGCGCCAGCAGCTTGGCGGGCACAGATACGCAGTATTTT.